These 32 T cell receptor beta chains originate from one sample sequenced in a study of blood T cell repertoires in COVID-19. The protocol was immunoSEQ multiplex PCR, while the TCRdb copy is restricted to in-frame clones and leaves out a portion. The top ten clones hold less than 25% of a sample with about 68,000 clones, 70% to 80% of them seen once. Sequenced material: peripheral blood. Every receptor here comes from a human donor in a cohort sampled during active COVID-19.

The V gene is TRBV28, the J gene TRBJ1-2; 9 bases align to TRBD1. This CDR3 comprises 18 residues. The V gene's germline CDR1 is MDHEN and CDR2 SYDVKM. With 5 bases clipped from V and 0 bases from J, the junction kept 13 bases outside the gene matches. CDR3 in DNA: TGTGCCAGCAGTAGTAGGCCGGGACAGGGATCGTCTAACTATGGCTACACCTTC. Residues: CASSSRPGQGSSNYGYTF.

The V and J genes are TRBV24-1 and TRBJ2-2; 7 bases line up with TRBD2. The germline gives CDR1 KGHDR, CDR2 SFDVKD. J gave up 5 bases and V 0 bases, and 8 bases lay outside the gene matches. There are 17 residues in the CDR3. The CDR3 bases are TGTGCCACCAGTGATTTGAGCGGGAACGTTGGAACCGGGGAGCTGTTTTTT. Its translation is CATSDLSGNVGTGELFF.

The chain couples TRBV4-1 to TRBJ1-4, with TRBD1 matching over 9 bases. The CDR3 loop spans 15 amino acids. Germline trimming cut 1 base from V and 8 bases from J; bases unmatched to any gene: 5. The germline V gene has CDR1 MGHRA and CDR2 YSYEKL. The CDR3 protein is CASSQGTGAGEKLFF. The CDR3 coding sequence is TGCGCCAGCAGCCAAGGGACAGGGGCGGGGGAAAAACTGTTTTTT.

This clone has only one observation. The J gene is TRBJ2-1, the V gene TRBV29-1; D remains ambiguous. Per germline, CDR1 SQVTM and CDR2 ANQGSEA. V dropped 1 base and J dropped 8 bases, with 9 bases sitting between them. This CDR3 spans 12 amino acids. DNA for the CDR3: TGCAGCGTTGAAGTGCACTTAGATGAGCAGTTCTTC. Translated, it gives CSVEVHLDEQFF.

This chain joins TRBV9 and TRBJ2-5; maybe TRBD1 (5 bases). This CDR3 is 16 amino acids long. V lost 0 bases to trimming and J lost 7 bases, with 19 bases between them. Germline V CDR1 and CDR2: SGDLS, YYNGEE. The CDR3 protein is CASSVEPQPGKGTQYF. CDR3 nucleotides: TGTGCCAGCAGCGTAGAACCACAGCCAGGGAAGGGGACCCAGTACTTC. The full variable domain, with the rest looked up from reference TRBV9 and TRBJ2-5, is DSGVTQTPKHLITATGQRVTLRCSPRSGDLSVYWYQQSLDQGLQFLIQYYNGEERAKGNILERFSAQQFPDLHSELNLSSLELGDSALYFCASSVEPQPGKGTQYFGPGTRLLVL.

This clone was seen once. This chain uses TRBV10-2 with TRBJ1-5, with 8 bases that match TRBD1. There are 16 residues in the CDR3. CDR1 is WSHSY and CDR2 is SAAADI in the germline V gene. J was trimmed by 6 bases and V by 0 bases; bases with no gene match: 7. The CDR3 nucleotides are TGCGCCAGCAGTGAGTCCCCGGCAGGGGGCTCTCAGCCCCAGCATTTT. Its translation is CASSESPAGGSQPQHF.

The chain joins TRBV10-1 to TRBJ2-5; D is possibly TRBD1 (5 bases). V was clipped by 3 bases and J by 5 bases, with 10 bases between them. CDR3 length: 13 amino acids. Germline loops: CDR1 WNHNN, CDR2 SYGVQD (reference sequence). CDR3 sequence (DNA): TGCGCCAGCAGTGACCCAGGGCAGGAGACCCAGTACTTC. It yields the protein CASSDPGQETQYF.

The rearrangement uses TRBV7-9 and TRBJ2-5; D gene uncertain. Germline V gene sequence: CDR1 SEHNR, CDR2 FQNEAQ (reference sequence). The CDR3 has 18 residues. V was shortened by 4 bases and J by 5 bases, with 26 bases between the two germline ends. CDR3 DNA: TGTGCCAGCAGCTCAACACACGACGGCATCGGGTATCGGGAGACCCAGTACTTC. Encoded protein: CASSSTHDGIGYRETQYF.

The chain employs TRBV5-1 and TRBJ2-7, with 8 bases identical to TRBD2. This CDR3 region has 15 residues. Germline assignment: CDR1 SGHRS and CDR2 YFSETQ. V trimming: 4 bases; J trimming: 3 bases; junction bases outside the gene matches: 9. The CDR3 DNA sequence: TGCGCCAGCAGCCCAGACGGGGGGGTCAGCTACGAGCAGTACTTC. As protein: CASSPDGGVSYEQYF.

The rearrangement joins TRBV5-6 to TRBJ1-4; 7 bases align to TRBD1. The junction had 5 bases not matched to a gene; V was cut back by 4 bases and J by 8 bases. Germline-derived CDR1 and CDR2 are SGHDT and YYEEEE. This CDR3 is built from 13 residues. The CDR3 sequence is CASSPGQHEKLFF. The CDR3 coding sequence is TGTGCCAGCAGCCCGGGACAGCACGAAAAACTGTTTTTT. Complete variable domain (other parts from reference TRBV5-6 and TRBJ1-4): DAGVTQSPTHLIKTRGQQVTLRCSPKSGHDTVSWYQQALGQGPQFIFQYYEEEERQRGNFPDRFSGHQFPNYSSELNVNALLLGDSALYLCASSPGQHEKLFFGSGTQLSVL.

The chain joins TRBV5-1 to TRBJ2-5; D is ambiguous. The CDR3 extends over 14 amino acids. Trimming pared 4 bases from V and 1 base from J, leaving 11 bases between. In germline, CDR1 is SGHRS, CDR2 YFSETQ. In DNA, the CDR3 is TGCGCCAGCAGCCCCTCGGCAGGCCAAGAGACCCAGTACTTC. It yields the protein CASSPSAGQETQYF.

This chain joins TRBV12-3 or TRBV12-4 and TRBJ1-4; tentatively, D is TRBD1 (5 bases). V was shortened by 8 bases and J by 6 bases, with 13 bases between the two germline ends. The length of the CDR3 is 13 residues. The chain's CDR3 is CASLGGLDEKLFF. DNA of the CDR3: TGTGCCAGCCTGGGGGGGTTGGATGAAAAACTGTTTTTT.

The V gene is TRBV7-2, the J gene TRBJ1-2; D unclear. There are 18 residues in the CDR3. V was pared by 6 bases and J by 6 bases, with 29 bases between. Looked up from germline, CDR1 is SGHTA and CDR2 is FQGNSA. This chain's CDR3 is CASSPTTGVIESFDGYTF. The CDR3 DNA sequence: TGTGCCAGCAGTCCAACGACCGGAGTAATAGAATCGTTTGATGGCTACACCTTC. Complete variable domain (other parts from reference TRBV7-2 and TRBJ1-2): GAGVSQSPSNKVTEKGKDVELRCDPISGHTALYWYRQSLGQGLEFLIYFQGNSAPDKSGLPSDRFSAERTGGSVSTLTIQRTQQEDSAVYLCASSPTTGVIESFDGYTFGSGTRLTVV.

This clone was seen only a few times. This chain connects TRBV14 to TRBJ2-7; 9 bases fit TRBD2. The germline V gene has CDR1 SGHDN and CDR2 FVKESK. The J segment lost 5 bases and the V segment lost 0 bases, leaving 2 bases of the junction unmatched. This CDR3 has 14 amino acids. The CDR3 loop is CASSQEAGGDEQYF. As DNA, the CDR3 is TGTGCCAGCAGCCAAGAAGCGGGAGGTGACGAGCAGTACTTC.

This sequence joins TRBV4-3 and TRBJ1-2, with 9 bases that match TRBD1. Trimming removed 0 bases from V and 1 base from J; junction bases left unmatched: 3. Germline assignment: CDR1 LGHNA and CDR2 YSLEER. The CDR3 totals 16 residues. The CDR3 region has the DNA TGCGCCAGCAGCCAAGATTCGACAGGGGGTAACTATGGCTACACCTTC. It yields the protein CASSQDSTGGNYGYTF.

The chain has TRBV19 and TRBJ2-4; 11 nucleotides agree with TRBD1. Looked up from germline, CDR1 is LNHDA and CDR2 is SQIVND (reference sequence). The CDR3 has 16 residues. V dropped 1 base and J dropped 7; count of bases not matched to a gene: 6. The CDR3 region is CASSIVGQGARNIQYF. CDR3 coding DNA: TGTGCCAGTAGTATAGTCGGACAGGGGGCGAGGAACATTCAGTACTTC.

The genes are TRBV13 and TRBJ1-2, with D possibly matching TRBD1 (6 bases). Between the trimmed V and J ends, which lost 5 bases and 2 bases, there was a span of 9 bases. CDR1 PRHDT and CDR2 FYEKMQ come from the germline V gene (reference sequence). The CDR3 sequence is 13 residues long. CDR3 nucleotide sequence: TGTGCCAGCAGCACAAGGGGGAACTATGGCTACACCTTC. It specifies CASSTRGNYGYTF.

V is TRBV24-1 and J is TRBJ2-2; 7 nucleotides line up with TRBD1. V lost 3 bases to trimming and J lost 4 bases; unmatched junction nucleotides: 7. The CDR3 is made up of 16 amino acids. Germline lookup yields CDR1 KGHDR and CDR2 SFDVKD. Here the CDR3 DNA reads TGTGCCACCAGTGATGGGCGACAGGGCGGCACCGGGGAGCTGTTTTTT. It codes for CATSDGRQGGTGELFF.

The chain joins TRBV6-2 or TRBV6-3 to TRBJ1-5; TRBD1 aligns across 8 bases. CDR3 size: 14 residues. Germline lookup yields CDR1 MNHEY and CDR2 SVGEGT. V was clipped by 6 bases and J by 2 bases; unmatched bases: 3. The CDR3: CASSPDRGNQPQHF. The CDR3 DNA reads TGTGCCAGCAGCCCGGACAGGGGCAATCAGCCCCAGCATTTT.

The chain combines TRBV19 with TRBJ2-7; TRBD1 aligns across 7 bases. The CDR3 loop spans 14 amino acids. Germline V gene data show CDR1 as LNHDA and CDR2 as SQIVND (reference sequence). The V segment lost 6 bases and the J segment 2 bases; nucleotides outside the gene matches: 7. The CDR3 loop is CASRKRDRAYEQYF. CDR3 DNA: TGTGCCAGTAGAAAACGGGACAGAGCCTACGAGCAGTACTTC.

J is TRBJ1-1 and V is TRBV19; tentatively, D is TRBD1 (6 bases). The CDR3 length is 15 residues. Trimming shortened V by 6 bases and J by 1 base, and 15 bases separated the two germline ends. Per germline, CDR1 LNHDA and CDR2 SQIVND (reference sequence). CDR3 nucleotides: TGTGCCAGTAGCAAACCAGGGGCGCCGAACACTGAAGCTTTCTTT. Amino acids: CASSKPGAPNTEAFF.

The chain recombines TRBV6-2 or TRBV6-3 with TRBJ2-7; D is perhaps TRBD1 (6 bases). This CDR3 spans 14 amino acids. Germline CDR1 MNHEY, CDR2 SVGEGT. The V gene lost 4 bases and the J gene lost 4 bases, with 14 bases spanning the gap. This chain's CDR3 is CASSSSGTLYEQYF. The CDR3 DNA is TGTGCCAGCAGTTCCTCCGGGACATTGTACGAGCAGTACTTC.

The chain has TRBV2 and TRBJ1-2, with TRBD1 matching over 8 bases. Germline V CDR1 and CDR2: SNHLY, FYNNEI. Trimming took 2 bases from V and 8 from J; bases not matched to a gene: 10. The CDR3 consists of 15 residues. The CDR3 DNA reads as TGTGCCAGCAGTGAATGGGCCCAGGGGGCATACGGCTACACCTTC. Translating gives CASSEWAQGAYGYTF. The full variable domain, in which reference TRBV2 and TRBJ1-2 provide the parts outside the CDR3, is EPEVTQTPSHQVTQMGQEVILRCVPISNHLYFYWYRQILGQKVEFLVSFYNNEISEKSEIFDDQFSVERPDGSNFTLKIRSTKLEDSAMYFCASSEWAQGAYGYTFGSGTRLTVV.

CDR3 DNA: TGTGCCAGTAGTAATCAGGCCGACAATCAGCCCCAGCATTTT. Translation: CASSNQADNQPQHF. The chain employs TRBV19 and TRBJ1-5; D remains ambiguous. The V gene's germline CDR1 is LNHDA and CDR2 SQIVND (reference sequence). The CDR3 covers 14 residues. The V end was cut by 4 bases, the J end by 3 bases, with 10 bases between. Full variable domain (outside the CDR3, taken from reference TRBV19 and TRBJ1-5): DGGITQSPKYLFRKEGQNVTLSCEQNLNHDAMYWYRQDPGQGLRLIYYSQIVNDFQKGDIAEGYSVSREKKESFPLTVTSAQKNPTAFYLCASSNQADNQPQHFGDGTRLSIL.

The genes are TRBV20-1 and TRBJ2-5; TRBD1 aligns across 9 bases. Germline V lookup: CDR1 DFQATT, CDR2 SNEGSKA (reference sequence). V gave up 5 bases and J gave up 5 bases; unmatched junction bases: 0. CDR3 size: 11 residues. CDR3 amino acids: CSADRGETQYF. The CDR3 bases are TGCAGTGCTGACAGGGGGGAGACCCAGTACTTC.

J is TRBJ2-3 and V is TRBV5-6; D is perhaps TRBD1 (6 bases). CDR1 and CDR2 (germline): SGHDT, YYEEEE. CDR3 size: 14 residues. V lost 3 bases and J lost 2, with 10 bases in between. In DNA form, the CDR3 reads TGTGCCAGCAGCTCGGACAGATACACAGATACGCAGTATTTT. Protein product: CASSSDRYTDTQYF.

The chain is built from TRBV28 and TRBJ2-7; 9 bases align to TRBD1. The trim removed 6 bases at V and 5 bases at J, leaving 14 bases unmatched. The CDR3 sequence is 16 residues long. CDR1 and CDR2 from the germline V gene are MDHEN and SYDVKM. CDR3: CASSQTGTGKNHEQYF. In DNA, the CDR3 is TGTGCCAGCAGCCAGACCGGGACAGGGAAAAATCACGAGCAGTACTTC.

V is TRBV4-1 and J is TRBJ2-3; TRBD2 aligns across 10 bases. CDR1 and CDR2 from the germline V gene are MGHRA and YSYEKL. J was trimmed by 3 bases and V by 2 bases; bases with no gene match: 2. The CDR3 consists of 15 residues. The CDR3 protein is CASSQSGGATDTQYF. CDR3 DNA sequence: TGCGCCAGCAGCCAAAGCGGGGGGGCAACAGATACGCAGTATTTT.

A few counts support this clone. The chain combines TRBV19 with TRBJ1-1; D perhaps matches TRBD1 (5 bases). In germline, CDR1 is LNHDA, CDR2 SQIVND (reference sequence). This CDR3 spans 17 amino acids. Deletions cut 4 bases from V and 1 base from J, with 19 bases between. CDR3 residues: CASSTLPGLRKNTEAFF. The CDR3 DNA follows: TGTGCCAGTAGTACCCTTCCGGGACTGAGAAAGAACACTGAAGCTTTCTTT. The variable domain in full, completed from reference TRBV19 and TRBJ1-1, reads DGGITQSPKYLFRKEGQNVTLSCEQNLNHDAMYWYRQDPGQGLRLIYYSQIVNDFQKGDIAEGYSVSREKKESFPLTVTSAQKNPTAFYLCASSTLPGLRKNTEAFFGQGTRLTVV.

The V call is TRBV30, the J call TRBJ1-1; D call uncertain. The CDR3 sequence is 11 residues long. Trimming removed 0 bases from V and 7 bases from J, with 6 bases in between. CDR1 GTSNPN and CDR2 SVGIG come from the germline V gene (reference sequence). CDR3 nucleotide sequence: TGTGCCTGGAGTGTTGGCAGTGAAGCTTTCTTT. It codes for CAWSVGSEAFF. Based on the CDR3 plus reference TRBV30 and TRBJ1-1, the full variable domain is SQTIHQWPATLVQPVGSPLSLECTVEGTSNPNLYWYRQAAGRGLQLLFYSVGIGQISSEVPQNLSASRPQDRQFILSSKKLLLSDSGFYLCAWSVGSEAFFGQGTRLTVV.

The rearrangement joins TRBV11-2 to TRBJ2-5, with 8 bases matching TRBD2. CDR1 is SGHAT, CDR2 FQNNGV, per germline. V lost 5 bases and J lost 4; bases outside the gene matches: 9. The CDR3 consists of 15 residues. The CDR3: CASSPTRTSRETQYF. The CDR3 region has the DNA TGTGCCAGCAGCCCCACCCGGACTAGCAGAGAGACCCAGTACTTC.

The chain joins TRBV5-1 to TRBJ1-6; TRBD1 is a possible D gene (5 bases). Germline CDR1 reads SGHRS; CDR2 reads YFSETQ. V lost 5 bases and J 9 bases, leaving 18 bases between the germline ends. The CDR3 sequence is 15 residues long. As DNA, the CDR3 is TGCGCCAGCAGTTGGGGGGAATCTAGGGGTTCACCCCTCCACTTT. This sequence encodes CASSWGESRGSPLHF. The complete variable domain, with remaining parts taken from reference TRBV5-1 and TRBJ1-6, reads KAGVTQTPRYLIKTRGQQVTLSCSPISGHRSVSWYQQTPGQGLQFLFEYFSETQRNKGNFPGRFSGRQFSNSRSEMNVSTLELGDSALYLCASSWGESRGSPLHFGNGTRLTVT.